This is a list of T cell receptor beta chains from one sample in a study of preoperative IRX-2 immunotherapy in early breast cancer. Clones were sequenced by immunoSEQ multiplex PCR, and TCRdb holds only the in-frame ones, with some missing. The sample has under 40,000 clones, 90% to 95% seen once. The sample was acquired from a patient treated with IRX-2 immunotherapy. Every receptor here comes from a human donor with breast cancer. Both conserved end residues are part of each CDR3. A D gene is named only where the DNA matches it firmly. Some rows mark clone size as missing; the rest say once, few, many or name a class of expanded clone.

j_call,v_call,clone_size,d_call,cdr3_nt,cdr3_aa
TRBJ2-7,TRBV6-5,-,TRBD1,TGTGCCAGCAGTAGGGACAGCAACTACGAGCAGTACTTC,CASSRDSNYEQYF
TRBJ1-5,TRBV2,-,TRBD1,TGTGCCAGCAGCTACGACAGGGGTAGCAATCAGCCCCAGCATTTT,CASSYDRGSNQPQHF
TRBJ2-2,TRBV5-1,-,TRBD2,TGCGCCAGCAGCTTGCCTAGCGGGACTTTCACCGGGGAGCTGTTTTTT,CASSLPSGTFTGELFF
TRBJ2-3,TRBV7-3,-,-,TGTGCCAGCAGCCTCGGGACAGATACGCAGTATTTT,CASSLGTDTQYF
TRBJ2-7,TRBV5-1,-,-,TGCGCCAGCAAGTATCTAGGCAGTTCCAACGAGCAGTACTTC,CASKYLGSSNEQYF
TRBJ2-7,TRBV18,-,TRBD2,TGTGCCAGCTCACCACCGGGGGGACTAGGGAATTACGAGCAGTACTTC,CASSPPGGLGNYEQYF
TRBJ1-2,TRBV4-3,-,TRBD1,TGCGCCAGCAGCCAAGATCGGGGACAGGGGGCAAACTATGGCTACACCTTC,CASSQDRGQGANYGYTF
TRBJ1-2,TRBV20-1,-,-,TGCAGTGCCCCCCCACCCTATGGCTACACCTTC,CSAPPPYGYTF
TRBJ2-7,TRBV9,-,TRBD2,TGTGCCAGCAGCGCCAGCGGGGGGACGTTAAGCGAGCAGTACTTC,CASSASGGTLSEQYF
TRBJ2-5,TRBV2,-,TRBD1,TGTGCCAGCAGCAGGCCGACAGGGGGCCGAAGAGAGACCCAGTACTTC,CASSRPTGGRRETQYF
TRBJ1-4,TRBV18,once,-,TGTGCCAGCTCTTACGGTATTGGGGCTAATGAAAAACTGTTTTTT,CASSYGIGANEKLFF
TRBJ2-3,TRBV10-1,once,-,TGCGCCAGCAGTGACCGCGGAACTTCTAGCACAGATACGCAGTATTTT,CASSDRGTSSTDTQYF
TRBJ1-5,TRBV5-6,-,-,TGTGCCAGCAGCTTGGGAGGAGGAGTGGCAAGCAATCAGCCCCAGCATTTT,CASSLGGGVASNQPQHF
TRBJ1-5,TRBV7-9,once,-,TGTGCCAGCAGCTGGGGGACTGATAGCAATCAGCCCCAGCATTTT,CASSWGTDSNQPQHF
TRBJ2-1,TRBV6-4,-,TRBD2,TGTGCCAGCAGTGAACGGCGGGAGGGCCCTGCTGAGCAGTTCTTC,CASSERREGPAEQFF
TRBJ1-6,TRBV6-4,-,TRBD1,TGTGCCAGCAGATTGACAGGGAATAATTCACCCCTCCACTTT,CASRLTGNNSPLHF
TRBJ1-2,TRBV19,-,TRBD1,TGTGCCAGTAGTATAGGGGGGACAGTCGCCTATGGCTACACCTTC,CASSIGGTVAYGYTF
TRBJ1-1,TRBV2,-,-,TGTGCCAGCAGCATTAAGTTGGTGAACACTGAAGCTTTCTTT,CASSIKLVNTEAFF
TRBJ2-3,TRBV5-1,-,-,TGCGCCAGCCTGCTCCGAGGGGCGAGCACAGATACGCAGTATTTT,CASLLRGASTDTQYF
TRBJ2-7,TRBV7-3,-,TRBD2,TGTGCCAGCAGCTTAGGGAGCGGGGGAATCTACGAGCAGTACTTC,CASSLGSGGIYEQYF
TRBJ1-2,TRBV6-6,once,TRBD1,TGTGCCAGCTGCCTCCGACAGGGTGGCTACACCTTC,CASCLRQGGYTF
TRBJ1-1,TRBV6-5,-,TRBD1,TGTGCCAGCAGTTACGCTACAGGGGAGAACACTGAAGCTTTCTTT,CASSYATGENTEAFF
TRBJ2-7,TRBV7-3,once,-,TGTGCCAGCAGCTTCGCCCCCCCTATCGAGCAGTACTTC,CASSFAPPIEQYF
TRBJ2-7,TRBV19,-,TRBD1,TGTGCCAGTAGTATAATACAGGGGGCATCCTCCCACGAGCAGTACTTC,CASSIIQGASSHEQYF
TRBJ2-7,TRBV9,-,TRBD2,TGTGCCAGCAGCGTGGGGGGACTAGGGGGAATCAACGAGCAGTACTTC,CASSVGGLGGINEQYF
TRBJ1-6,TRBV2,-,-,TGTGCCAGCAGTGAGGGACATAGGGGTTCACCCCTCCACTTT,CASSEGHRGSPLHF
TRBJ1-2,TRBV7-9,-,TRBD1,TGTGCCAGCAGCTTCCCGGACAGGGGTAACTATGGCTACACCTTC,CASSFPDRGNYGYTF
TRBJ2-7,TRBV19,-,-,TGTGCCAGTAGTAGGGCAGGGCCTGTGTACGAGCAGTACTTC,CASSRAGPVYEQYF
TRBJ1-2,TRBV27,-,TRBD1,TGTGCCAGCGCTAAGAACAGGGGAAACTATGGCTACACCTTC,CASAKNRGNYGYTF
TRBJ2-6,TRBV11-2,-,-,TGTGCCAGCAGCTTAGCCGGCCTGGCCAACGTCCTGACTTTC,CASSLAGLANVLTF
TRBJ2-5,TRBV5-6,once,-,TGTGCCAGCAGCTTGATGAGGAGGGAAGAGACCCAGTACTTC,CASSLMRREETQYF
TRBJ1-5,TRBV19,-,TRBD1,TGTGCCAGTAGTGCCCAGGACAGGGTATCTCCCCAGCATTTT,CASSAQDRVSPQHF
TRBJ1-5,TRBV7-2,-,-,TGTGCCAGCAGCATCCAGGGTCAGCCCCAGCATTTT,CASSIQGQPQHF
TRBJ1-2,TRBV6-5,-,-,TGTGCCAGCAGTTACGGAGCGATTAACTATGGCTACACCTTC,CASSYGAINYGYTF
TRBJ2-3,TRBV18,-,-,TGTGCCAGCTCACATGCGGGGGCGAGCACAGATACGCAGTATTTT,CASSHAGASTDTQYF
TRBJ1-2,TRBV27,-,TRBD1,TGTGCCAGCACTCCAGAGCTAGGGACAGGGGCCCACTATGGCTACACCTTC,CASTPELGTGAHYGYTF
TRBJ2-5,TRBV7-7,-,TRBD2,TGTGCTAGCAGTATAAGCGGGGGGTACCAAGAGACCCAGTACTTC,CASSISGGYQETQYF
TRBJ2-1,TRBV4-1,-,TRBD2,TGCGCCAGCAGCCAAGATTGGACTAGCGGCCACAATGAGCAGTTCTTC,CASSQDWTSGHNEQFF
TRBJ1-3,TRBV30,-,-,TGTGCCTGGAGGGGGGGAAACACCATATATTTT,CAWRGGNTIYF
TRBJ2-3,TRBV10-3,-,TRBD2,TGTGCCATCAATGGCGGGGGGTTTAAGGGAAGCACAGATACGCAGTATTTT,CAINGGGFKGSTDTQYF
TRBJ1-2,TRBV4-1,-,-,TGCGCCAGCAGCCCGACGGGGGGGGCGAGGGTCGATGGCTACACCTTC,CASSPTGGARVDGYTF
TRBJ1-1,TRBV15,-,-,TGTGCCACCAGCAGACTGATGAACACTGAAGCTTTCTTT,CATSRLMNTEAFF
TRBJ2-1,TRBV5-1,once,TRBD2,TGCGCCAGCCGGACTAGCGAAACCTACAATGAGCAGTTCTTC,CASRTSETYNEQFF
TRBJ2-5,TRBV7-9,-,-,TGTGCCAGCAGCCAGCTACGGGGCCCCCAAGAGACCCAGTACTTC,CASSQLRGPQETQYF
TRBJ1-1,TRBV18,-,-,TGTGCCAGCTCACCCCTGGGGCCGGGGAACACTGAAGCTTTCTTT,CASSPLGPGNTEAFF
TRBJ2-7,TRBV2,-,-,TGTGCCAGCAGTGAGGGACTGCCCAAGTACGAGCAGTACTTC,CASSEGLPKYEQYF
TRBJ1-2,TRBV30,once,TRBD1,TGTGCCTGGAGCGGGACAGGGGGTGGCTACACCTTC,CAWSGTGGGYTF
TRBJ2-1,TRBV29-1,-,-,TGCAGCGTTGGCGTTCGGGGCTCCTACAATGAGCAGTTCTTC,CSVGVRGSYNEQFF
TRBJ1-2,TRBV5-4,-,TRBD1,TGTGCCAGCAGCAGGATGATGTCAGGCAGGGGGAAAAACTATGGCTACACCTTC,CASSRMMSGRGKNYGYTF
TRBJ1-2,TRBV6-1,-,TRBD1,TGTGCCAGCCGTGAGACCGGGACAGCAACCTCCTATGGCTACACCTTC,CASRETGTATSYGYTF
TRBJ1-5,TRBV6-5,-,-,TGTGCCAGCTCACTGACGGGGCCCGGCCAGCCCCAGCATTTT,CASSLTGPGQPQHF
TRBJ1-1,TRBV6-5,-,-,TGTGCCAGCAGTCTACTAGAGGGTGGTAACACTGAAGCTTTCTTT,CASSLLEGGNTEAFF
TRBJ1-1,TRBV4-1,-,-,TGCGCCAGCAGCCAACTGGGAATGAACACTGAAGCTTTCTTT,CASSQLGMNTEAFF